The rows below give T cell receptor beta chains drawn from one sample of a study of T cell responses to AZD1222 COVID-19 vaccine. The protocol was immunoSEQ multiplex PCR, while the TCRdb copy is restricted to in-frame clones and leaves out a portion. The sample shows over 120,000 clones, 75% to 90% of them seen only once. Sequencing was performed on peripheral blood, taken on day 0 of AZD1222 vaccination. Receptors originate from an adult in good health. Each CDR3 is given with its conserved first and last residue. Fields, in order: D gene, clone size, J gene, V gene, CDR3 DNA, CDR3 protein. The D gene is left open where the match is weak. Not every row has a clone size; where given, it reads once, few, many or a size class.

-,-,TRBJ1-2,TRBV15,TGTGCCACCAGCACCCGCCGGTGGGAAGGCTACACCTTC,CATSTRRWEGYTF
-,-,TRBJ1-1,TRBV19,TGTGCCAGTAGTAAAATACTTGAGGTGATGGGGGAAGCTTTCTTT,CASSKILEVMGEAFF
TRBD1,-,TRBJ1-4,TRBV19,TGTGCCAGTAGTCTAACCGGGACAGGGGTAGAAAAACTGTTTTTT,CASSLTGTGVEKLFF
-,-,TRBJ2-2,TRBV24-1,TGTGCCACCAGTGATCCCCAGAACACCGGGGAGCTGTTTTTT,CATSDPQNTGELFF
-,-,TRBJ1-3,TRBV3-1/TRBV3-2,TGTGCCAGCAGCCAAGGTGGGACCTCCGGAAACACCATATATTTT,CASSQGGTSGNTIYF
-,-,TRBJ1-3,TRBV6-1,TGTGCCAGCAGTGAACAGGGAAGAAACACCATATATTTT,CASSEQGRNTIYF
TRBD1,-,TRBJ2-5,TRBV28,TGTGCCAGCAGCCTGACAGGGGAAGAGACCCAGTACTTC,CASSLTGEETQYF
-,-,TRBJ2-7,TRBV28,TGTGCCAGCGCCCAGGGGGGTAGCCTCTACGAGCAGTACTTC,CASAQGGSLYEQYF
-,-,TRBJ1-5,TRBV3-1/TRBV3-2,TGTGCCAGCAGCCTTCACAGGGGCAATCAGCCCCAGCATTTT,CASSLHRGNQPQHF
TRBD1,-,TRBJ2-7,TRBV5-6,TGTGCCAGCAGCCTTCCGGGACAGGGGTTGTACGAGCAGTACTTC,CASSLPGQGLYEQYF
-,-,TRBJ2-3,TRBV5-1,TGCGCCAGCAGCCTCGGAGGGGGGGCCCGCACAGATACGCAGTATTTT,CASSLGGGARTDTQYF
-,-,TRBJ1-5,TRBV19,TGTGCCAGTAGTACATGGGACTCTTGGTCTGGTAATCAGCCCCAGCATTTT,CASSTWDSWSGNQPQHF
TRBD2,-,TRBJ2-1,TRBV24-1,TGTGCCACCAGAGACCAGACTAGCGGGCCGAACAATGAGCAGTTCTTC,CATRDQTSGPNNEQFF
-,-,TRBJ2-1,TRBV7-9,TGTGCCAGCAGCCCCCACGCGCCCCCCTCCAATGAGCAGTTCTTC,CASSPHAPPSNEQFF
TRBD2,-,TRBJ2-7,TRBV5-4,TGTGCCAGCAGCTTTGGGCGGGGGGCTACTTCCTACGAGCAGTACTTC,CASSFGRGATSYEQYF
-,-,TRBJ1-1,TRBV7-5,TGTGTCAGAAGCTTAAATCCCGAGTCTTTCTTT,CVRSLNPESFF
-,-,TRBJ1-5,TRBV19,TGTGCCAGTCGAGGGGGACCCAATCAGCCCCAGCATTTT,CASRGGPNQPQHF
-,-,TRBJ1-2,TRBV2,TGTGCCAGCAGGGCCGACAGCCCCGTCTATGGCTACACCTTC,CASRADSPVYGYTF
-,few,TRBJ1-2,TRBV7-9,TGTGCCAGCAGTAACGCGGGGAGCGTTAACTATGGCTACACCTTC,CASSNAGSVNYGYTF
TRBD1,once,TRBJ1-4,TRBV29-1,TGCAGCGTTGTGCTGGGACAGGTTAATGAAAAACTGTTTTTT,CSVVLGQVNEKLFF
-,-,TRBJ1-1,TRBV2,TGTGCCAGCAGCCGCACAGGGTTCAACACTGAAGCTTTCTTT,CASSRTGFNTEAFF
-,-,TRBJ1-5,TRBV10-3,TGTGCCATCAGTGAGGTGCAGGGCAATCAGCCCCAGCATTTT,CAISEVQGNQPQHF
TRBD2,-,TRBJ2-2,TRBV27,TGTGCCAGCAGTCTCTTACTAGCGGGGGGGCCCGGGGAGCTGTTTTTT,CASSLLLAGGPGELFF
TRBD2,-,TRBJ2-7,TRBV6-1,TGTGCCAGCAGTGGGACTAGCGGGAGGGACTTCTACGAGCAGTACTTC,CASSGTSGRDFYEQYF
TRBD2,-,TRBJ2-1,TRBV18,TGTGCCAGCTCACCGCAAGCCGGGACTAGTTCCTACAATGAGCAGTTCTTC,CASSPQAGTSSYNEQFF
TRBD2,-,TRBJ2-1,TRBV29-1,TGCAGCGGGCTGGGACTAGCGGCCGTCGGGAATGAGCAGTTCTTC,CSGLGLAAVGNEQFF
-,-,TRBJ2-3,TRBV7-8,TGTGCCAGCACCGAGGGGACAGATACGCAGTATTTT,CASTEGTDTQYF
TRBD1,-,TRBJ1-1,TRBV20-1,TGCAGTGCTAGTCGACAGGGGATTGAAGCTTTCTTT,CSASRQGIEAFF
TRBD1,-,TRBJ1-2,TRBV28,TGTGCCACGCCCGGGACAGATACTCGTGGCTACACCTTC,CATPGTDTRGYTF
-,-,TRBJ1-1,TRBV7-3,TGTGCCAGCAGCTTAACGGAGGTGAGCCCTGAAGCTTTCTTT,CASSLTEVSPEAFF
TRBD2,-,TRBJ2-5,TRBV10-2,TGCGCCAGTTTTTTGGGAGGGACGGGAAATCAAGAGACCCAGTACTTC,CASFLGGTGNQETQYF
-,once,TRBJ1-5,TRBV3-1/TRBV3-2,TGTGCCAGCAGCCAAGTCGTCAGCCATCAGCCCCAGCATTTT,CASSQVVSHQPQHF
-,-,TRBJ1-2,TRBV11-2,TGTGCCAGCAGCTTAGCAGGGGATCGGGTGTATGGCTACACCTTC,CASSLAGDRVYGYTF
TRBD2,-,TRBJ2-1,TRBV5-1,TGCGCCAGCAGCTTAGGGCTAGCGGGAGTGAATGAGCAGTTCTTC,CASSLGLAGVNEQFF
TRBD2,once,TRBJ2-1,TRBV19,TGTGCCAGTAGTACAACTAGCGGGGGCTACAATGAGCAGTTCTTC,CASSTTSGGYNEQFF
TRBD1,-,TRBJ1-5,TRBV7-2,TGTGCCAGCAGCTTAGGGAGTCAGGGGGGTCAGCCCCAGCATTTT,CASSLGSQGGQPQHF
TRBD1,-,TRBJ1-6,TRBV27,TGTGCCAGCAGTTTTGGGACAGGGGGGTACTCATGGGGTTCACCCCTCCACTTT,CASSFGTGGYSWGSPLHF
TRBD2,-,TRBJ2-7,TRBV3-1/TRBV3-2,TGTGCCAGCAGCCTTGGACTAGCGGGAATCGCAGGCGTTTCCTCCTACGAGCAGTACTTC,CASSLGLAGIAGVSSYEQYF
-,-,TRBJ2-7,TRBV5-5,TGTGCCAGCAGCCCCGACGGTGTGGGCGAGCAGTACTTC,CASSPDGVGEQYF
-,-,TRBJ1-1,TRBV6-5,TGTGCCAGCAGCCTAACAGTGAACACTGAAGCTTTCTTT,CASSLTVNTEAFF
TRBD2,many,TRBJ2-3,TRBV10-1,TGCGCCAGCAGTTCAACTAGCGGATCGTTGGTGGATACGCAGTATTTT,CASSSTSGSLVDTQYF